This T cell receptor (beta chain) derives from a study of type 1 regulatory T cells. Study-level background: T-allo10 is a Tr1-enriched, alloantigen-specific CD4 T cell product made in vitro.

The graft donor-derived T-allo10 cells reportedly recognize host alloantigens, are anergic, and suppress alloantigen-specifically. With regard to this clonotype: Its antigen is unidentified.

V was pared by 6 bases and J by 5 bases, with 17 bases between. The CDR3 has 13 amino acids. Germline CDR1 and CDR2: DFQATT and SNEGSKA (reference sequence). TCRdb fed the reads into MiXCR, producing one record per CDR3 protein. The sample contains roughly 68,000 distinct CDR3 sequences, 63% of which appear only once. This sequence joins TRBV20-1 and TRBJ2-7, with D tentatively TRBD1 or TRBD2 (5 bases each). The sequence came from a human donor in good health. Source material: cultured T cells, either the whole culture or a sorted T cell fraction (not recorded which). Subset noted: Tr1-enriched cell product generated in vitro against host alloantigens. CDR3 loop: CSADRDRGHEQYF. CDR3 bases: TGCAGTGCGGACCGGGACCGAGGGCACGAGCAGTACTTC.